The 6 T cell receptor beta chains reported below all come from one sample, sequenced in a study of cytomegalovirus exposure and HLA in healthy donors. The PCR employed 60 Vbeta primers together with 13 Jbeta primers. The protocol was immunoSEQ multiplex PCR, while the TCRdb copy is restricted to in-frame clones and leaves out a portion. Here the sample spans about 180,000 clones, roughly 77% being singletons. Sequenced sample: PBMCs. The receptor set was obtained from a woman under 40 in good health and CMV-seronegative.

The chain has TRBV6-1 and TRBJ1-1, with D perhaps TRBD1 (6 bases). The V gene lost 2 bases and the J gene lost 7 bases, with 17 bases spanning the gap. Germline lookup yields CDR1 MNHNS and CDR2 SASEGT. The CDR3 totals 15 residues. The CDR3: CASSELQGARGEAFF. The CDR3 DNA reads as TGTGCCAGCAGTGAACTGCAGGGCGCCAGGGGTGAAGCTTTCTTT.

This chain joins TRBV7-9 and TRBJ2-1; 10 nucleotides match TRBD2. The germline V gene has CDR1 SEHNR and CDR2 FQNEAQ (reference sequence). The CDR3 totals 15 residues. The V segment lost 6 bases and the J segment 6 bases; nucleotides outside the gene matches: 8. The CDR3 is CASSQRGGFSNEQFF. The CDR3 DNA sequence: TGTGCCAGCAGTCAGCGGGGGGGCTTTAGCAATGAGCAGTTCTTC.

This chain connects TRBV6-1 to TRBJ2-7; D remains ambiguous. V gave up 7 bases and J gave up 2 bases, with 12 bases separating them. The germline CDR1 and CDR2 sequences are MNHNS and SASEGT. The CDR3 totals 13 residues. The CDR3 loop is CASTMTNTYEQYF. CDR3 DNA: TGTGCCAGCACCATGACAAATACCTACGAGCAGTACTTC.

Notes on this clone: The identical CDR3 is also encoded by other nucleotide sequences in the sample. The V and J genes are TRBV4-1 and TRBJ2-5; D is possibly TRBD2 (5 bases). This CDR3 spans 13 amino acids. V was cut by 9 bases and J by 5 bases, with 16 bases left in between. Germline lookup yields CDR1 MGHRA and CDR2 YSYEKL. This chain's CDR3 is CASSKTIAETQYF. Written as DNA, the CDR3 is TGCGCCAGTAGCAAAACAATAGCGGAGACCCAGTACTTC.

The chain joins TRBV4-3 to TRBJ2-7; 7 bases are a match to TRBD1. The CDR3 loop spans 14 amino acids. V trimming: 5 bases; J trimming: 1 base; junction bases outside the gene matches: 5. Germline CDR1 and CDR2: LGHNA and YSLEER. CDR3 loop: CASSERDRSYEQYF. CDR3 bases: TGCGCCAGCAGCGAGAGGGACAGATCCTACGAGCAGTACTTC.

This chain links TRBV6-1 with TRBJ1-1; D unresolved. This CDR3 is built from 13 residues. Trimming cost V 0 bases and J 1 base, with 3 bases left between them. Germline loops: CDR1 MNHNS, CDR2 SASEGT. The CDR3 spells CASSEAANTEAFF. The CDR3 DNA follows: TGTGCCAGCAGTGAAGCGGCGAACACTGAAGCTTTCTTT.